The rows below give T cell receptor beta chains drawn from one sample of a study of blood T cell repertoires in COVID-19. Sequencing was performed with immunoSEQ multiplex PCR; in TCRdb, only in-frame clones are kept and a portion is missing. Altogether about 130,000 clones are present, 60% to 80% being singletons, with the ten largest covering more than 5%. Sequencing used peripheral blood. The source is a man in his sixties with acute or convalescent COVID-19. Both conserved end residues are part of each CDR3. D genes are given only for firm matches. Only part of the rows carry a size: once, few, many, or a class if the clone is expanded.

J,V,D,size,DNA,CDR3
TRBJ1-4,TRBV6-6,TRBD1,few,TGTGCCAGCAGGCGGACAGGTTCTAATGAAAAACTGTTTTTT,CASRRTGSNEKLFF
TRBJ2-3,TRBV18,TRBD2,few,TGTGCCAGCTCACCACGGCGGGGGGGCCCAGATACGCAGTATTTT,CASSPRRGGPDTQYF
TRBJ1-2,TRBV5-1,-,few,TGCGCCAGCAGCCCCCAGGCGAACACTAACTATGGCTACACCTTC,CASSPQANTNYGYTF
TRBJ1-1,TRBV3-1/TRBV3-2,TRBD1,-,TGTGCCTCACAGAGGAGGGGGCCGAACACTGAAGCTTTCTTT,CASQRRGPNTEAFF
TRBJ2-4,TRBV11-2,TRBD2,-,TGTGCCAGCAGCCCTCTAGCGGGGATTCAGTACTTC,CASSPLAGIQYF
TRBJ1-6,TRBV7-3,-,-,TGTGCCAGCAGCTTCACGGATAATTCACCCCTCCACTTT,CASSFTDNSPLHF
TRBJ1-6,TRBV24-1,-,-,TGTGCCACCAGTACCGGACATATCAATTCACCCCTCCACTTT,CATSTGHINSPLHF
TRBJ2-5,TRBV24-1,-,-,TGTGCCACCAGTGTGTACTTAACCCAGTACTTC,CATSVYLTQYF
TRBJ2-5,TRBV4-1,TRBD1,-,TGCGCCAGCAGCCCGGGACAGGTCCTGGAGACCCAGTACTTC,CASSPGQVLETQYF
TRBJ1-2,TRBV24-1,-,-,TGTGCCACCAGTGTTTCCAGTCACTATGGCTACACCTTC,CATSVSSHYGYTF
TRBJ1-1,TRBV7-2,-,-,TGTGCCAGCAGCTTATTTGGCAGAAACACTGAAGCTTTCTTT,CASSLFGRNTEAFF
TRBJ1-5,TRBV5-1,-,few,TGCGCCAGCAGCCTAGACGGTGGAAATCAGCCCCAGCATTTT,CASSLDGGNQPQHF
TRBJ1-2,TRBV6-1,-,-,TGTGCCAGCAGTGAACACAGGGCCCACTATGGCTACACCTTC,CASSEHRAHYGYTF
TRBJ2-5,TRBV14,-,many,TGTGCCAGCAGCCTGGGACTTGTCGAGACCCAGTACTTC,CASSLGLVETQYF
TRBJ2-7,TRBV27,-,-,TGTGCCAGCAGCAGGGGGGAGCAAACCTACGAGCAGTACTTC,CASSRGEQTYEQYF
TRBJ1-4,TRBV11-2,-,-,TGTGCCAGCAGCTTAGACGGGGGGACGCGTGAAAAACTGTTTTTT,CASSLDGGTREKLFF
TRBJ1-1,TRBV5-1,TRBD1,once,TGCGCCAGCAGTACCCTCGGGTCTCCGGTAGTAGGGACAGAGCCACCCTTGAACACTGAAGCTTTCTTT,CASSTLGSPVVGTEPPLNTEAFF
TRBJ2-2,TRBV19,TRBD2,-,TGTGCCAGTAGGAGGACTAGCGGGGGGAGGGGCACCGGGGAGCTGTTTTTT,CASRRTSGGRGTGELFF
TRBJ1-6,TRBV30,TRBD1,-,TGTGCCTGGAGTGGGACAGGGGTTAATAATTCACCCCTCCACTTT,CAWSGTGVNNSPLHF
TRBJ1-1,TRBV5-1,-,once,TGCGCCAGCAGCTTGGGGGACATTATAGGTACTGAAGCTTTCTTT,CASSLGDIIGTEAFF
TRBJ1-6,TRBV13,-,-,TGTGCCAGCAGCCAGAGGAGAGCTACCTATAATTCACCCCTCCACTTT,CASSQRRATYNSPLHF
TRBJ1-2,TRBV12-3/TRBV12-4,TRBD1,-,TGTGCCAGCAGTGGACAGGGGGAATATGGCTACACCTTC,CASSGQGEYGYTF
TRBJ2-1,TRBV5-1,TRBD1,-,TGCGCCAGCGGGAAGGGACAGTCGTACAATGAGCAGTTCTTC,CASGKGQSYNEQFF
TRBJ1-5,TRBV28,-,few,TGTGCCAGCAGTTTGTCGGGGGCGGGAGAAAATCAGCCCCAGCATTTT,CASSLSGAGENQPQHF
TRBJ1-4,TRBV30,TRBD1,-,TGTGCCTGGAGTGAGGGACAGCCGGACCCTAATGAAAAACTGTTTTTT,CAWSEGQPDPNEKLFF
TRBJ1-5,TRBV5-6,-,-,TGTGCCAGCAGCTTGGGCCCAGGGAAGAACCAGCCCCAGCATTTT,CASSLGPGKNQPQHF
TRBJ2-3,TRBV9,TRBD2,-,TGTGCCAGCAGCGCTAGCGGGGTGCGCACAGATACGCAGTATTTT,CASSASGVRTDTQYF